The 17 T cell receptor beta chains listed next were all sequenced from one sample in a study of blood T cells in healthy people across ages. Primed by a sample-barcoded 5' primer and a J-beta primer mix, a second PCR proceeded for 7 to 11 cycles. TCRdb reprocessed the 5' RACE reads with MiXCR, giving one entry per CDR3 protein. This table has about 400,000 distinct CDR3 sequences, about 52% appearing once. The specimen was blood. The receptors were sampled from a man aged 60 to 75 in good health.

The genes are TRBV20-1 and TRBJ1-4; D is undetermined. In germline, CDR1 is DFQATT, CDR2 SNEGSKA (reference sequence). V lost 7 bases, J lost 0 bases, and 12 bases lay in between. This CDR3 spans 14 amino acids. The CDR3 bases are TGCAGTGTATCCCTCCGGGCAACTAATGAAAAACTGTTTTTT. Translation gives CSVSLRATNEKLFF.

The chain has TRBV6-2 or TRBV6-3 and TRBJ1-2; weak D call: TRBD1 (5 bases). Germline V gene lookup returns CDR1 MNHEY and CDR2 SVGEGT. V lost 10 bases to trimming and J lost 4 bases, with 16 bases between them. The CDR3 loop spans 13 amino acids. Here the CDR3 reads CATNFRDLYGYTF. CDR3 DNA: TGTGCCACCAACTTTAGGGACCTCTATGGCTACACCTTC.

This clonotype has more than one count but fewer than ten. The chain is built from TRBV20-1 and TRBJ2-2, with 7 bases fitting TRBD2. In germline, CDR1 is DFQATT, CDR2 SNEGSKA (reference sequence). V shed 0 bases and J 0 bases; nucleotides not matched to a gene: 7. The CDR3 covers 17 residues. The CDR3 nucleotides are TGCAGTGCTAGAGATAACTTAGCGGGCCCGAACACCGGGGAGCTGTTTTTT. It yields the protein CSARDNLAGPNTGELFF.

The V gene is TRBV9, the J gene TRBJ1-2, with 7 positions matching TRBD1. V shed 3 bases and J 0 bases; nucleotides not matched to a gene: 5. The CDR3 consists of 15 residues. CDR1 and CDR2 from the germline V gene are SGDLS and YYNGEE. The CDR3 region has the DNA TGTGCCAGCAGCGCTAGACAGGGCGCTAACTATGGCTACACCTTC. Translated: CASSARQGANYGYTF.

DNA for the CDR3: TGTGCCAGCAGCAGCAGGGTGGGCACTGAAGCTTTCTTT. It specifies CASSSRVGTEAFF. The chain combines TRBV7-6 with TRBJ1-1; possibly TRBD1 for D (5 bases). Trimming took off 5 bases at V and 4 bases at J, with 11 bases between the two ends. The CDR3 is 13 residues long. CDR1 and CDR2 (germline): SGHVS, FNYEAQ. Full variable domain (outside the CDR3, taken from reference TRBV7-6 and TRBJ1-1): GAGVSQSPRYKVTKRGQDVALRCDPISGHVSLYWYRQALGQGPEFLTYFNYEAQQDKSGLPNDRFSAERPEGSISTLTIQRTEQRDSAMYRCASSSRVGTEAFFGQGTRLTVV.

On this clonotype: Just one base apart from a much larger clone, this may be a read error. The rearrangement links TRBV28 to TRBJ2-7; no clear D. The J call could be wrong; TRBJ2-5 is a better fit for the DNA end. The CDR3 length is 10 residues. CDR1 is MDHEN, CDR2 SYDVKM, per germline. CDR3: CASSSETQYF. CDR3 nucleotide sequence: TGTGCCAGCAGTTCAGAGACCCAGTACTTC.

In its sample, this clonotype was seen once. This chain joins TRBV4-1 and TRBJ2-7; D is perhaps TRBD1 (5 bases). The CDR3 extends over 14 amino acids. V was clipped by 1 base and J by 3 bases, with 10 bases between them. In germline, CDR1 is MGHRA, CDR2 YSYEKL. Here the CDR3 reads CASSQARDGYEQYF. CDR3 coding DNA: TGCGCCAGCAGCCAAGCCAGGGATGGCTACGAGCAGTACTTC.

This clonotype was counted between two and nine times. The rearrangement joins TRBV28 to TRBJ2-5; no firm D call. CDR1 and CDR2 from the germline V gene are MDHEN and SYDVKM. The CDR3 contains 13 residues. With 6 bases removed from V and 2 bases from J, the gap between germline ends came to 10 bases. The CDR3 is CASRLTRQETQYF. For the CDR3, the DNA is TGTGCCAGCAGACTAACCAGACAAGAGACCCAGTACTTC.

The chain links TRBV12-3 or TRBV12-4 to TRBJ2-5; D remains unclear. The CDR3 consists of 12 residues. V lost 3 bases and J 11 bases, leaving 13 bases between the germline ends. This CDR3 is CASSFPGNEQYF. CDR3 bases: TGTGCCAGCAGTTTCCCAGGCAATGAGCAGTACTTC.

The J gene is TRBJ1-1, the V gene TRBV9, with a weak D call TRBD1 (5 bases). The CDR3 extends over 15 amino acids. In germline, CDR1 is SGDLS, CDR2 YYNGEE. Trimming removed 2 bases from V and 0 bases from J, with 11 bases in between. In DNA form, the CDR3 reads TGTGCCAGCAGCGTGGGGACGCATCTGAACACTGAAGCTTTCTTT. Encoded protein: CASSVGTHLNTEAFF.

This clonotype was observed a handful of times. The V gene is TRBV7-8, the J gene TRBJ2-1, with D perhaps matching TRBD1 (5 bases). Deletions cut 5 bases from V and 5 bases from J, with 16 bases between. The CDR3 is 15 residues long. In germline, CDR1 is SGHVS, CDR2 FQNEAQ. CDR3 DNA sequence: TGTGCCAGCAGCGCACGATGGGGCCTCAACAATGAGCAGTTCTTC. The encoded protein is CASSARWGLNNEQFF.

The chain couples TRBV6-2 or TRBV6-3 to TRBJ2-1, with 11 bases fitting TRBD2. The CDR3 is 14 amino acids. With 5 bases clipped from V and 8 bases from J, the junction kept 5 bases outside the gene matches. The V gene's germline CDR1 is MNHEY and CDR2 SVGEGT. CDR3: CASSRLAGGDEQFF. The CDR3 DNA sequence: TGTGCCAGCAGTCGTCTAGCGGGGGGCGATGAGCAGTTCTTC.

The V call is TRBV10-3, the J call TRBJ2-5; 7 nucleotides align to TRBD1. Looked up from germline, CDR1 is ENHRY and CDR2 is SYGVKD. Losses at the gene ends were 6 bases for V and 9 bases for J; bases not matched to a gene: 13. The CDR3 consists of 14 residues. The CDR3 sequence: CAISPTSGDRAQYF. The CDR3 nucleotides read TGTGCCATCAGCCCGACGAGCGGTGACAGGGCCCAGTACTTC.

This clonotype came up many times. This rearrangement joins TRBV7-2 to TRBJ2-1; 10 bases fit TRBD2. V gave up 5 bases and J gave up 3 bases; unmatched junction bases: 4. The CDR3 contains 15 residues. From germline, CDR1 is SGHTA and CDR2 FQGNSA. CDR3: CASSKSGGDYNEQFF. CDR3 DNA sequence: TGTGCCAGCAGCAAGAGCGGGGGGGACTACAATGAGCAGTTCTTC.

The V and J genes are TRBV7-2 and TRBJ1-5; TRBD1 matches 7 bases. V lost 7 bases to trimming and J lost 4 bases; unmatched junction nucleotides: 4. Germline V gene lookup returns CDR1 SGHTA and CDR2 FQGNSA. The CDR3 sequence is 13 residues long. The CDR3, as DNA: TGTGCCAGCACCGGACAGGCAAATCAGCCCCAGCATTTT. Translating gives CASTGQANQPQHF.

The rearrangement uses TRBV20-1 and TRBJ1-2; 7 nucleotides line up with TRBD1. The CDR3 contains 12 residues. The ends lost 5 bases at V and 8 bases at J; junction bases unmatched: 8. Germline loops: CDR1 DFQATT, CDR2 SNEGSKA (reference sequence). The CDR3 here is CSAATGRRGYTF. The CDR3 DNA reads as TGCAGTGCTGCGACAGGGCGGAGGGGCTACACCTTC.

There are a few counts of this clonotype. The DNA for the CDR3 is TGTGCCAGCAGTACTGGGGACTCCTACGAGCAGTACTTC. Residues: CASSTGDSYEQYF. The V call is TRBV9, the J call TRBJ2-7; D remains ambiguous. The CDR3 runs 13 residues. CDR1 and CDR2 (germline): SGDLS, YYNGEE. Between the trimmed V and J ends, which lost 5 bases and 0 bases, there was a span of 9 bases.